The entry below describes one TCR beta chain. Measured with immunoSEQ multiplex PCR; TCRdb has only the in-frame clones, and not every one. Of 9,500 to 15,000 clones listed, roughly 81% are singletons. This sample is drawn from a study of OX40 agonist ivuxolimab in advanced cancers. From germline, CDR1 is SGHTA and CDR2 FQGNSA. V gave up 5 bases and J gave up 3 bases; unmatched junction bases: 4. CDR3 size: 14 residues. V is TRBV7-2 and J is TRBJ2-7; 10 bases fit TRBD1. The receptor was derived from an adult with an advanced solid tumor such as melanoma, head and neck, liver or kidney cancer. Specimen: CD4+ or CD8+ T cells sorted from blood, collected in a trial of the OX40 agonist ivuxolimab. This CDR3 reads CASSAWDRGYEQYF. CDR3 DNA sequence: TGTGCCAGCAGCGCATGGGACAGGGGCTACGAGCAGTACTTC.